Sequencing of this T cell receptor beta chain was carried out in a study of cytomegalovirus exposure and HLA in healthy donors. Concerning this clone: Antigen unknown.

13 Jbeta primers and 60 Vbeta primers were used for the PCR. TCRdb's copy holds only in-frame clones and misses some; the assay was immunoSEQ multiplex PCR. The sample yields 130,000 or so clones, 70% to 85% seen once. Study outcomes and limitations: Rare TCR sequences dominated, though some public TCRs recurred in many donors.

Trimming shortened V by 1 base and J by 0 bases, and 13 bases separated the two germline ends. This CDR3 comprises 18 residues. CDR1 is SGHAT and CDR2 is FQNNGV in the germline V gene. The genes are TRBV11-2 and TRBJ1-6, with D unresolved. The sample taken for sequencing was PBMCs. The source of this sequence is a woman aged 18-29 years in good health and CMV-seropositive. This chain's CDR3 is CASSLGVSRSSYNSPLHF. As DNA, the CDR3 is TGTGCCAGCAGCTTAGGGGTCTCTAGAAGCTCCTATAATTCACCCCTCCACTTT.